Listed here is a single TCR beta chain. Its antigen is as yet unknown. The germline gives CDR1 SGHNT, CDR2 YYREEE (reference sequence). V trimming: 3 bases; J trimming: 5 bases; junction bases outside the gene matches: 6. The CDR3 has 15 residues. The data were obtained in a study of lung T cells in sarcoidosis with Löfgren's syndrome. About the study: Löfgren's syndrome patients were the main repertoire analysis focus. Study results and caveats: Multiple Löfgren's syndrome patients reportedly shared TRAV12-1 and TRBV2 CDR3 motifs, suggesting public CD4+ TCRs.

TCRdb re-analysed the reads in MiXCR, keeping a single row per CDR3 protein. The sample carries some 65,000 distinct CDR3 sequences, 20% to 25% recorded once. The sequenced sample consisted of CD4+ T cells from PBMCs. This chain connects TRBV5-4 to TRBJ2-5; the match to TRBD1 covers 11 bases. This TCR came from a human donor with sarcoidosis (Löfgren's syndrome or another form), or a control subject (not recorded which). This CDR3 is CASSYWTGGGETQYF. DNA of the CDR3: TGTGCCAGCAGCTACTGGACAGGGGGCGGGGAGACCCAGTACTTC.